This T cell receptor (beta chain) was captured by sequencing in a study of blood T cells in healthy people across ages. For the second PCR, which ran for roughly 6 to 11 cycles, a sample-barcoded 5' primer and a J-beta primer mix were used. In TCRdb, the 5' RACE reads were re-called with MiXCR into one record per CDR3 protein. The table lists around 1,000,000 distinct CDR3 sequences, around 25% of them singletons. Findings and caveats of the study: Any conclusive comparison of naive versus antigen-experienced cells was prevented by using unsorted PBMCs.

As concerns this clonotype: No antigen is known for it.

The CDR3 contains 14 residues. CDR1 and CDR2 from the germline V gene are SGHDT and YYEEEE. These sequences were also reported in another study, on T cells of mothers and their children. That investigation notes: Similar thymic selection effects on TCR recombination output appear in pairs, both related and unrelated. Normalized overlap was always slightly, never significantly, higher in related than unrelated mother-child pairs.

The rearrangement joins TRBV5-6 to TRBJ2-5, with TRBD2 matching 14 bases. The better agreement between TRBJ2-1 and the DNA end casts doubt on the J call. The receptor was derived from a girl aged 2 to 9 in good health. Source material: blood. The CDR3 protein is CAGRLAGGSDEQFF. CDR3 sequence (DNA): TGTGCCGGAAGACTAGCGGGGGGGAGCGATGAGCAGTTCTTC.